This T cell receptor (beta chain) was retrieved from a study of spatial heterogeneity in lung cancer. Findings of the study overall: How many expanded intratumoral alpha and beta TCRs were present tracked the tumor mutation count, which was a count of nonsynonymous mutations.

The CDR3 covers 15 residues. V gave up 6 bases and J gave up 0 bases, with 12 bases separating them. Germline values: CDR1 SGHTA, CDR2 FQGNSA. Time point denoted: sample taken at primary tumor resection. This clonotype was counted a few times. Its target is unknown. TCRdb independently ran MiXCR on the 5' RACE reads; one entry per CDR3 protein. The table lists approximately 94,000 distinct CDR3 sequences, 4% to 4.5% of them singletons. The chain recombines TRBV7-2 with TRBJ2-1; D uncertain. The sequences come from lung tumor tissue, collected at surgery. The clonotype was recovered from a male donor with early-stage non-small cell lung cancer. In DNA form, the CDR3 reads TGTGCCAGCAGTCATCCCACCGGCTCCTACAATGAGCAGTTCTTC. Its translation: CASSHPTGSYNEQFF.